This is a list of T cell receptor beta chains from one sample in a study of shared clonotypes between healthy human individuals. Produced via immunoSEQ multiplex PCR; TCRdb's table is partial and in-frame only. The table records about 2 million clones, roughly 95% of them present only once. Specimen: naive CD4+ T cells sorted from blood. Receptors originate from a man aged 18 to 30 in good health. Each CDR3 is given with its conserved first and last residue. D genes are given only for firm matches. Clone sizes are given selectively: once, few, many, or a class where the clone is expanded.

TRBV27	TRBJ2-2	-	-	CASRRNTGELFF	TGTGCCAGCAGGCGAAACACCGGGGAGCTGTTTTTT
TRBV5-4	TRBJ2-1	-	TRBD2	CASSLPAGDGVGPFF	TGTGCCAGCAGCTTGCCAGCGGGAGACGGCGTCGGGCCGTTCTTC
TRBV2	TRBJ2-3	-	-	CASSDGSVTDTQYF	TGTGCCAGCAGTGATGGGTCTGTCACAGATACGCAGTATTTT
TRBV5-4	TRBJ2-1	-	TRBD2	CASSQSGGASNEQFF	TGTGCCAGCAGTCAAAGCGGGGGGGCCTCCAATGAGCAGTTCTTC
TRBV4-3	TRBJ2-5	-	-	CASSQALRGETQYF	TGCGCCAGCAGCCAAGCTCTGAGGGGGGAGACCCAGTACTTC
TRBV5-1	TRBJ1-2	-	TRBD1	CASSNRGDYGYTF	TGCGCCAGCAGCAACAGGGGAGACTATGGCTACACCTTC
TRBV30	TRBJ1-2	-	-	CAWSVLAGNVNGYTF	TGTGCCTGGAGTGTACTGGCAGGGAATGTAAATGGCTACACCTTC
TRBV6-5	TRBJ1-2	-	-	CASSYPFGGYTF	TGTGCCAGCAGTTACCCCTTCGGTGGCTACACCTTC
TRBV5-3	TRBJ2-7	-	-	CARSPWGINYEQYF	TGTGCCAGAAGCCCCTGGGGGATTAACTACGAGCAGTACTTC
TRBV18	TRBJ1-1	-	-	CASSPSAGSTNTEAFF	TGTGCCAGCTCACCATCTGCGGGGTCAACGAACACTGAAGCTTTCTTT
TRBV7-9	TRBJ2-3	once	-	CASSLALGSTDTQYF	TGTGCCAGCAGCTTAGCGTTGGGGAGCACAGATACGCAGTATTTT
TRBV13	TRBJ2-5	-	-	CATRERVAETQYF	TGTGCCACCAGGGAACGGGTCGCAGAGACCCAGTACTTC
TRBV10-3	TRBJ1-1	-	TRBD1	CAARSGQGPWGNTEAFF	TGTGCCGCTCGTTCGGGACAGGGACCATGGGGGAACACTGAAGCTTTCTTT
TRBV6-6	TRBJ2-3	-	-	CASSPQTRSTDTQYF	TGTGCCAGCAGTCCCCAGACTAGAAGCACAGATACGCAGTATTTT
TRBV6-1	TRBJ1-6	-	-	CASSEIEDNSPLHF	TGTGCCAGCAGTGAAATCGAAGATAATTCACCCCTCCACTTT
TRBV2	TRBJ1-1	few	-	CASSGDMNTEAFF	TGTGCCAGCAGCGGGGACATGAACACTGAAGCTTTCTTT
TRBV5-6	TRBJ1-3	-	-	CASSLFDSGNTIYF	TGTGCCAGCAGCTTGTTCGACTCTGGAAACACCATATATTTT